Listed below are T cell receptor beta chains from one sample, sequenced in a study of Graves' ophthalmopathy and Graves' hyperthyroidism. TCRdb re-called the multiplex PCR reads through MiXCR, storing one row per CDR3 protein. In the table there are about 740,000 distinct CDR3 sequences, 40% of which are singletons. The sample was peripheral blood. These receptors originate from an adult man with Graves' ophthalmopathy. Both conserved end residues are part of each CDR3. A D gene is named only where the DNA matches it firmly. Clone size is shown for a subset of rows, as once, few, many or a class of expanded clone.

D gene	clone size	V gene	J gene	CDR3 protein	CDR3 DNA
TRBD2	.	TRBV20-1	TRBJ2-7	CSATDSGGDYNEQYF	TGCAGTGCTACGGATAGCGGGGGCGACTACAATGAGCAGTACTTC
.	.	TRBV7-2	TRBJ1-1	CASDTQGGKGTEAFF	TGTGCCAGCGATACTCAGGGAGGTAAAGGCACTGAAGCTTTCTTT
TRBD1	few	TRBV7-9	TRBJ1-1	CASSLGQGEITEAFF	TGTGCCAGCAGCTTAGGACAGGGGGAGATCACTGAAGCTTTCTTT
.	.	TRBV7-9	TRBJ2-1	CASSSRVNEQFF	TGTGCCAGCAGCTCCCGGGTGAATGAGCAGTTCTTC
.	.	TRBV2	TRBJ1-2	CASSPDKLNYGYTF	TGTGCCAGCTCACCTGACAAATTGAACTATGGCTACACCTTC
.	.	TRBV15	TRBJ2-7	CASSLLRPRPSEQYF	TGTGCCAGCAGCCTTCTAAGGCCCCGGCCGAGCGAGCAGTACTTC
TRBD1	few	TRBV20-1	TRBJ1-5	CSARGGQGDSNQPQHF	TGCAGTGCTAGGGGGGGACAGGGGGATAGCAATCAGCCCCAGCATTTT
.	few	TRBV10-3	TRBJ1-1	CATSSTPEAFF	TGTGCCACTTCTTCGACCCCCGAAGCTTTCTTT
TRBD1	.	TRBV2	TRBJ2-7	CAVEVTGPGEQYF	TGTGCCGTGGAAGTGACAGGGCCCGGCGAGCAGTACTTC
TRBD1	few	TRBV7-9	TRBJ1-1	CASRQGGRGEAFF	TGTGCCAGCAGGCAGGGGGGTAGGGGTGAAGCTTTCTTT
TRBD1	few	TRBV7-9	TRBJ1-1	CASTSGGRDTEAFF	TGTGCCAGCACCTCAGGGGGTAGGGACACTGAAGCTTTCTTT
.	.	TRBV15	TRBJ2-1	CATSTWQRNEQFF	TGTGCCACCAGCACTTGGCAGCGCAATGAGCAGTTCTTC
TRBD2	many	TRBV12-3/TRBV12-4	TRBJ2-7	CASSLRGSGGEQYF	TGTGCCAGCAGTTTACGGGGAAGCGGGGGCGAGCAGTACTTC
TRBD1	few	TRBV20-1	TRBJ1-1	CSAEEDRGGTEAFF	TGCAGTGCCGAAGAAGACAGGGGAGGGACTGAAGCTTTCTTT
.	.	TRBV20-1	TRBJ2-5	CSASRGSQETQYF	TGCAGTGCTAGTCGTGGTAGCCAAGAGACCCAGTACTTC
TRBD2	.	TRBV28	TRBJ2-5	CASSSGTRKETQYF	TGTGCCAGCAGTTCCGGGACTAGGAAAGAGACCCAGTACTTC
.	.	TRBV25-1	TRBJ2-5	CASSQNLGGAETQYF	TGTGCCAGCAGCCAGAACCTGGGGGGGGCGGAGACCCAGTACTTC
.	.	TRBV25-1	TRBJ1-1	CASSPDRSAEAFF	TGTGCCAGCAGCCCCGATAGGAGCGCTGAAGCTTTCTTT
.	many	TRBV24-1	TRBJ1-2	CATSPSSDYGYTF	TGTGCCACCAGCCCATCTTCTGACTATGGCTACACCTTC
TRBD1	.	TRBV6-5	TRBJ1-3	CASRRTGSAGNTIYF	TGTGCCAGCAGGAGGACAGGATCTGCAGGAAACACCATATATTTT
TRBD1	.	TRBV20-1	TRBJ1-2	CSAFSGTGGGYGYTF	TGCAGTGCTTTCTCCGGGACAGGGGGCGGCTATGGCTACACCTTC
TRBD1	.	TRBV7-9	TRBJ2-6	CASSFAGTGGTGANVLTF	TGTGCCAGCAGCTTCGCCGGGACAGGGGGGACTGGGGCCAACGTCCTGACTTTC
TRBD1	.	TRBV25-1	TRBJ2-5	CASSVIRGRGETQYF	TGTGCCAGCAGTGTCATTCGGGGCAGGGGGGAGACCCAGTACTTC
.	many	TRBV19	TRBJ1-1	CASSPINTEAFF	TGTGCCAGTAGCCCAATCAACACTGAAGCTTTCTTT
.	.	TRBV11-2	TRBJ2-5	CASTKHQETQYF	TGTGCCAGCACCAAACATCAAGAGACCCAGTACTTC
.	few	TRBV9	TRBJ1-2	CASSDPTPPTYYGYTF	TGTGCCAGCAGCGACCCCACCCCCCCCACCTACTATGGCTACACCTTC
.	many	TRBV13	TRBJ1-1	CASSSRRGGTEAFF	TGTGCCAGCAGCTCCCGACGTGGGGGGACTGAAGCTTTCTTT
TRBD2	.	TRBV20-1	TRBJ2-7	CSAGTSGSYEQYF	TGCAGTGCTGGGACTAGCGGGAGCTACGAGCAGTACTTC
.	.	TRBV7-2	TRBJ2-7	CASSPTVGGGTTNTWIEQYF	TGTGCCAGCAGTCCTACTGTTGGGGGCGGGACTACCAATACGTGGATCGAGCAGTACTTC
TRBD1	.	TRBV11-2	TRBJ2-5	CASSQGGTGRGETQYF	TGCGCCAGCAGCCAAGGGGGGACAGGGCGAGGAGAGACCCAGTACTTC
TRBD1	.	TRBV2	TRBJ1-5	CASSVRDRGKQPQHF	TGTGCCAGCAGTGTTAGGGACAGGGGGAAACAGCCCCAGCATTTT
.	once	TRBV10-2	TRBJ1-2	CASSESDSPIYGYTF	TGCGCCAGCAGTGAGTCGGACAGCCCAATCTATGGCTACACCTTC
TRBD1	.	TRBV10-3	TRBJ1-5	CAISEPQRTGDQPQHF	TGTGCCATCAGTGAGCCTCAGAGGACAGGGGATCAGCCCCAGCATTTT
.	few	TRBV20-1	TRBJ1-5	CSATLGHPNQPQHF	TGCAGTGCTACCCTGGGACACCCCAATCAGCCCCAGCATTTT
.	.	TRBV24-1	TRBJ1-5	CATSAQAGNQPQHF	TGTGCCACCAGCGCACAGGCGGGGAATCAGCCCCAGCATTTT
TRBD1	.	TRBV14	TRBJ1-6	CASSLRGNNSPLHF	TGTGCCAGCAGCCTCAGGGGGAATAATTCACCCCTCCACTTT
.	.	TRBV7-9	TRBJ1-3	CASSSSGGLGNTIYF	TGTGCCAGCAGCTCCTCCGGGGGCCTCGGAAACACCATATATTTT
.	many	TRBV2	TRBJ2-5	CASSEAGGHETQYF	TGTGCCAGCAGTGAAGCGGGGGGTCATGAGACCCAGTACTTC
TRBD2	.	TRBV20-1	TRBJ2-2	CSARGSGRAWRTGELFF	TGCAGTGCTAGAGGTAGCGGGAGGGCCTGGCGCACCGGGGAGCTGTTTTTT
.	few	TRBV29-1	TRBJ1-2	CSDNRATGYTF	TGCAGTGATAACAGGGCAACTGGCTACACCTTC
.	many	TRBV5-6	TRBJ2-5	CASSLDGRGVVETQYF	TGTGCCAGCAGCTTGGACGGCAGGGGAGTTGTGGAGACCCAGTACTTC
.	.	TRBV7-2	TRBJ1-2	CASSLVDPTSGYTF	TGTGCCAGCAGCTTAGTTGACCCGACTTCTGGCTACACCTTC
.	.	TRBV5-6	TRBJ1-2	CASSLLIQVNYGYTF	TGTGCCAGCAGCTTGTTGATCCAGGTTAACTATGGCTACACCTTC
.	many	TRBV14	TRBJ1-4	CASSLGIQGQLFF	TGTGCCAGCAGCCTCGGCATCCAGGGCCAACTGTTTTTT
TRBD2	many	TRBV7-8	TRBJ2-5	CASSTLSGRRETQYF	TGTGCCAGCAGCACACTTAGCGGGCGCAGAGAGACCCAGTACTTC
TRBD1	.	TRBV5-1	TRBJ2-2	CASRDRDRGQTNTGELFF	TGCGCCAGCAGAGACCGGGACAGGGGGCAAACGAACACCGGGGAGCTGTTTTTT
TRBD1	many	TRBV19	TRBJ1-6	CASRIQGRESPLHF	TGTGCCAGTAGGATACAGGGGCGAGAATCACCCCTCCACTTT
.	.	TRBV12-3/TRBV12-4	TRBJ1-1	CASSARGNEAFF	TGTGCCAGCAGCGCGAGGGGCAATGAAGCTTTCTTT
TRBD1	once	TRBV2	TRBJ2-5	CASSGTGAQYF	TGTGCCAGCAGTGGGACAGGGGCCCAGTACTTC
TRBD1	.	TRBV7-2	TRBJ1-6	CASSSNQGDSPLHF	TGTGCCAGCAGCTCAAACCAGGGGGACTCACCCCTCCACTTT
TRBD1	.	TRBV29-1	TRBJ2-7	CSVNGQGEQYF	TGCAGCGTTAATGGACAGGGCGAGCAGTACTTC
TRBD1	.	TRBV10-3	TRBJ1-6	CASRTPARTGLNSPLHF	TGTGCCAGCAGGACCCCTGCCCGGACAGGCCTTAATTCACCCCTCCACTTT
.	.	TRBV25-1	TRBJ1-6	CASSERAGANSLLHF	TGTGCCAGCAGTGAAAGGGCAGGTGCCAATTCACTCCTCCACTTT